A selection of T cell receptor beta chains follows, all from one sample in a study of breast tumors, draining lymph nodes, adjacent tissues. MiXCR, applied by TCRdb to the multiplex PCR reads, yields one record per CDR3 protein. Among 14,000 to 15,000 distinct CDR3 sequences, roughly 50% were seen once, and the ten largest hold roughly 27%. The sequenced sample consisted of tumor-adjacent breast tissue. Receptors were obtained from a female donor with breast cancer. Some clones in this sample may be carry-over from other donors' samples. Each CDR3 is given with its conserved first and last residue. The order of the fields is clone size, V gene, J gene, D gene, CDR3 length, CDR3 DNA, CDR3 protein. A D gene is named only where the DNA matches it firmly. Some rows mark clone size as missing; the rest say once, few, many or name a class of expanded clone.

few	TRBV5-1	TRBJ2-3	TRBD2	18	TGCGCCAGCATCAACCTAGCGGGAGCGGGGTATGTAGGAGATACGCAGTATTTT	CASINLAGAGYVGDTQYF
medium-sized	TRBV6-5	TRBJ2-7	TRBD2	16	TGTGCCAGCAGTTACCTTAGCGGGAGGAGAGTTGGCGAGCAGTACTTC	CASSYLSGRRVGEQYF
NA	TRBV14	TRBJ2-7	NA	16	TGTGCCAGCAGCCACGAGGGGCTTGGGAGCTCCTACGAGCAGTACTTC	CASSHEGLGSSYEQYF
NA	TRBV12-3/TRBV12-4	TRBJ2-7	TRBD1	14	TGTGCCAGCAGTCATCGGGACAGGTACTACGAGCAGTACTTC	CASSHRDRYYEQYF
many	TRBV4-2	TRBJ2-2	TRBD2	16	TGTGCCAGCAGCCAAGCACTAGCGGGTTACACCGGGGAGCTGTTTTTT	CASSQALAGYTGELFF
few	TRBV29-1	TRBJ1-2	NA	13	TGCAGCGTTGGCACAGGAAAATCCTATGGCTACACCTTC	CSVGTGKSYGYTF
NA	TRBV7-2	TRBJ1-2	NA	12	TGTGCCAGCAGCCCTGGACAGTATGGCTACACCTTC	CASSPGQYGYTF
NA	TRBV20-1	TRBJ2-1	TRBD2	14	TGCAGTGCTAGTGCGGGGGGCTGGTTCAATGAGCAGTTCTTC	CSASAGGWFNEQFF
NA	TRBV15	TRBJ2-1	NA	13	TGTGCCACCAGCAGGGACAATCCGGGTGAGCAGTTCTTC	CATSRDNPGEQFF
NA	TRBV20-1	TRBJ2-7	NA	12	TGCAGTGCTACCCCAAACCGCAGGGCTTGGTACTTC	CSATPNRRAWYF
NA	TRBV30	TRBJ2-7	TRBD1	14	TGTGCCTGGAAACCCGGGACAGTTAACGACGAGCAGTACTTC	CAWKPGTVNDEQYF
NA	TRBV12-3/TRBV12-4	TRBJ2-7	TRBD2	14	TGTGCCAGCACCTCCAGCGGGGGGTCCTACGAGCAGTACTTC	CASTSSGGSYEQYF
NA	TRBV5-1	TRBJ1-4	NA	15	TGCGCCAGCAGCAACCGAGGACAGATTAATGAAAAACTGTTTTTT	CASSNRGQINEKLFF
many	TRBV27	TRBJ1-6	TRBD1	17	TGTGCCAGCAGTTCCGGGACAGGGGGAACGCGGAATTCACCCCTCCACTTT	CASSSGTGGTRNSPLHF
NA	TRBV4-1	TRBJ2-7	NA	14	TGCGCCAGCAGCCAAGACCTCGGCACATACGAGCAGTACTTC	CASSQDLGTYEQYF
once	TRBV2	TRBJ2-5	NA	13	TGTGCCAGCAGTGCTAACGGAAAAGAGACCCAGTACTTC	CASSANGKETQYF
many	TRBV20-1	TRBJ2-6	TRBD1	14	TGCAGTCCGGGACAGCTCTCTGGGGCCAACGTCCTGACTTTC	CSPGQLSGANVLTF
once	TRBV2	TRBJ2-5	NA	13	TGTGCCAGCAGTGAGGATAGGGAAGGGACCCAGTACTTC	CASSEDREGTQYF
medium-sized	TRBV13	TRBJ1-2	TRBD1	14	TGTGCCAGCAGCTCCGGGACAGGGGGCGATGACTACACCTTC	CASSSGTGGDDYTF